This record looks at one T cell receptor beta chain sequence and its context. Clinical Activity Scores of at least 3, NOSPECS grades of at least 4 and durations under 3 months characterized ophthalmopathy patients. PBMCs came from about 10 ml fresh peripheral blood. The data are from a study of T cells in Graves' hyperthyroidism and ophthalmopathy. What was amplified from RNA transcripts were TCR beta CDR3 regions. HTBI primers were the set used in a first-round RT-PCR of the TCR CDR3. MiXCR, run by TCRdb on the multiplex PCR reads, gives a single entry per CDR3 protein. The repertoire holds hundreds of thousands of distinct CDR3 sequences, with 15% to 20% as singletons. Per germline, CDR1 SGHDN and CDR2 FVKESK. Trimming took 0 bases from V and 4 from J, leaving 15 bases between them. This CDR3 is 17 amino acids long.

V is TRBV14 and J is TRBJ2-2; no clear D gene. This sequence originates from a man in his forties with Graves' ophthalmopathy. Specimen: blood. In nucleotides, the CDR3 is TGTGCCAGCAGCCAAGATTTGGTTAAAGTGGGCACCGGGGAGCTGTTTTTT. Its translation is CASSQDLVKVGTGELFF.